A selection of T cell receptor beta chains follows, all from one sample in a study of identical twins. Each CDR3 protein gets one entry after TCRdb re-called the 5' RACE reads with MiXCR. Among 640,000 or so distinct CDR3 sequences listed, approximately 6% were seen once. The sequenced material came from naive T cells sorted from blood. These receptor sequences come from a man between 18 and 35 years old in good health. CDR3s include the opening cysteine and the closing phenylalanine or tryptophan. D genes are given only for firm matches. Some rows mark clone size as missing; the rest say once, few, many or name a class of expanded clone.

V gene	clone size	D gene	J gene	CDR3 protein	CDR3 DNA
TRBV20-1	many	NA	TRBJ1-2	CSARALDGNYGYTF	TGCAGTGCTAGAGCCCTGGACGGTAACTATGGCTACACCTTC
TRBV20-1	many	NA	TRBJ1-6	CSALPGPSSYNSPLHF	TGCAGTGCTTTACCGGGCCCCAGCTCCTATAATTCACCCCTCCACTTT
TRBV10-3	many	NA	TRBJ2-2	CAISEGGTTNTGELFF	TGTGCCATCAGTGAGGGAGGGACAACGAACACCGGGGAGCTGTTTTTT
TRBV4-1	NA	NA	TRBJ1-4	CASSLPREKLFF	TGCGCCAGCAGCCTTCCGAGGGAAAAACTGTTTTTT
TRBV5-1	many	TRBD1	TRBJ1-1	CASSPNLQGTEAFF	TGCGCCAGCAGCCCCAACTTACAGGGGACTGAAGCTTTCTTT
TRBV5-1	few	NA	TRBJ2-1	CASSTHSGSYNEQFF	TGCGCCAGCAGCACACATAGCGGCTCCTACAATGAGCAGTTCTTC
TRBV6-1	NA	TRBD2	TRBJ2-1	CASREGRGGGLRNEQFF	TGTGCCAGCAGGGAAGGCCGTGGGGGAGGGCTTAGAAATGAGCAGTTCTTC
TRBV20-1	many	TRBD2	TRBJ2-7	CSAVSGTSGPYEQYF	TGCAGTGCTGTCTCAGGGACTAGCGGGCCTTACGAGCAGTACTTC
TRBV5-6	many	TRBD2	TRBJ2-5	CASSKKGLAGVAETQYF	TGTGCCAGCAGTAAAAAGGGACTAGCGGGAGTAGCAGAGACCCAGTACTTC
TRBV5-1	many	TRBD1	TRBJ2-7	CASSTTGNEQYF	TGCGCCAGCAGTACGACAGGGAACGAGCAGTACTTC
TRBV7-2	NA	TRBD2	TRBJ2-7	CASSPRLAGEQYF	TGTGCCAGCAGCCCTCGACTAGCGGGGGAGCAGTACTTC
TRBV5-1	many	NA	TRBJ2-1	CASSEINEQFF	TGCGCCAGCAGCGAGATCAATGAGCAGTTCTTC
TRBV10-3	many	TRBD1	TRBJ2-7	CAISATGDEQYF	TGTGCCATCAGTGCAACAGGGGACGAGCAGTACTTC
TRBV6-4	many	TRBD1	TRBJ1-2	CASSDGTANAGYTF	TGTGCCAGCAGCGACGGGACAGCGAACGCTGGCTACACCTTC
TRBV6-1	few	TRBD1	TRBJ2-1	CASSRRTGSYNEQFF	TGTGCCAGCAGTCGGCGGACAGGCTCCTACAATGAGCAGTTCTTC
TRBV5-1	many	NA	TRBJ2-4	CASSLIRDGNIQYF	TGCGCCAGCAGCTTGATAAGGGACGGTAACATTCAGTACTTC
TRBV12-3/TRBV12-4	NA	NA	TRBJ2-2	CASSFINPGELFF	TGTGCCAGCAGTTTCATAAACCCCGGGGAGCTGTTTTTT
TRBV9	NA	NA	TRBJ1-3	CASSPTTGVSGNTIYF	TGTGCCAGCAGCCCCACCACGGGGGTCTCTGGAAACACCATATATTTT
TRBV12-3/TRBV12-4	many	TRBD1	TRBJ2-5	CASSQGQQETQYF	TGTGCCAGCAGCCAGGGACAGCAAGAGACCCAGTACTTC
TRBV20-1	few	TRBD2	TRBJ2-7	CSAPGTSDYEQYF	TGCAGTGCTCCCGGGACTAGCGACTACGAGCAGTACTTC
TRBV7-8	few	NA	TRBJ2-1	CASSLPGPLHEQFF	TGTGCCAGCAGCTTACCGGGACCGTTGCATGAGCAGTTCTTC
TRBV27	NA	NA	TRBJ2-3	CASSLLGGTFSTDTQYF	TGTGCCAGCAGTTTATTGGGGGGTACCTTTAGCACAGATACGCAGTATTTT
TRBV19	few	TRBD2	TRBJ2-2	CASKVTSGDNTGELFF	TGTGCCAGTAAGGTGACTAGCGGAGATAACACCGGGGAGCTGTTTTTT
TRBV14	many	NA	TRBJ2-5	CASSQRPNQETQYF	TGTGCCAGCAGCCAACGTCCGAACCAAGAGACCCAGTACTTC
TRBV7-9	NA	TRBD1	TRBJ2-5	CASRPLGQGPQETQYF	TGTGCCAGCAGACCTCTCGGACAGGGCCCTCAAGAGACCCAGTACTTC
TRBV5-1	many	NA	TRBJ2-2	CASGAKGLGGELFF	TGCGCCAGCGGAGCCAAGGGGCTCGGCGGGGAGCTGTTTTTT
TRBV4-1	few	NA	TRBJ1-1	CASSQDLSTGIWNTEAFF	TGCGCCAGCAGCCAAGATCTAAGTACAGGTATCTGGAACACTGAAGCTTTCTTT
TRBV20-1	many	TRBD1	TRBJ1-2	CSAQQGAAGYTF	TGCAGTGCACAGCAGGGGGCAGCGGGCTACACCTTC
TRBV28	many	NA	TRBJ2-1	CASSSTPRWFF	TGTGCCAGCAGTTCAACCCCTAGATGGTTCTTC
TRBV30	NA	NA	TRBJ2-3	CAWSVAGGSQYF	NA
TRBV7-6	few	TRBD1	TRBJ1-2	CASSSGTGIGYTF	TGTGCCAGCAGCTCTGGGACAGGGATAGGCTACACCTTC
TRBV12-3/TRBV12-4	NA	NA	TRBJ1-1	CASSLARDTEAFF	TGTGCCAGCAGTTTGGCCAGAGACACTGAAGCTTTCTTT
TRBV6-2/TRBV6-3	NA	NA	TRBJ2-5	CASSYRESETQYF	TGTGCCAGCAGTTACCGGGAGTCGGAGACCCAGTACTTC
TRBV11-2	NA	NA	TRBJ2-1	CASSRRRVAAFNEQFF	TGTGCCAGCAGCCGCCGCCGGGTAGCGGCCTTCAATGAGCAGTTCTTC
TRBV15	few	NA	TRBJ2-5	CATSRDRGPEAQYF	TGTGCCACCAGCAGAGACAGGGGCCCGGAGGCCCAGTACTTC